This paragraph covers one TCR beta chain sequence. The antigen remains undetermined. This sample is drawn from a study of cytomegalovirus exposure and HLA in healthy donors. Study results and caveats: TCR association rates varied by HLA locus in a later analysis, with DRB1 highest and HLA-C lowest.

Primers: 60 Vbeta forward and 13 Jbeta reverse. Using immunoSEQ multiplex PCR, the repertoire was profiled, and TCRdb retains in-frame clones only, with some absent. This table holds a few hundred thousand clones, about 80% found once. The sequenced sample consisted of PBMCs. The TCR sequence derives from a girl aged 2-10 years in good health and CMV-seronegative.

The CDR3: CASSRPGGLGFTEAFF. The CDR3 DNA reads TGTGCCAGCAGCCGCCCCGGGGGGCTAGGGTTCACTGAAGCTTTCTTT. This rearrangement joins TRBV27 to TRBJ1-1, with D possibly matching TRBD1 (6 bases). The germline V gene has CDR1 MNHEY and CDR2 SMNVEV (reference sequence). Trimming took 6 bases from V and 4 from J, leaving 21 bases between them. This CDR3 is 16 amino acids long.